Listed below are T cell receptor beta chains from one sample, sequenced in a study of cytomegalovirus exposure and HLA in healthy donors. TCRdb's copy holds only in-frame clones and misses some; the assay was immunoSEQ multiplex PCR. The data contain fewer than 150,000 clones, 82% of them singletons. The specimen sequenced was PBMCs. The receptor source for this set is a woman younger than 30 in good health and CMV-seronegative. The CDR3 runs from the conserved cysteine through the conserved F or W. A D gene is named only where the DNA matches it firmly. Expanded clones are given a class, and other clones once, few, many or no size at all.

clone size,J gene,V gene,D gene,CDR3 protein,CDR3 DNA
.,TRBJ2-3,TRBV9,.,CASSVAVRRANGTDTQYF,TGTGCCAGCAGCGTAGCAGTAAGGAGAGCCAACGGCACAGATACGCAGTATTTT
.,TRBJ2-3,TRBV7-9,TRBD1,CASSSRDRGPDTQYF,TGTGCCAGCAGCTCTCGGGACAGGGGGCCAGATACGCAGTATTTT
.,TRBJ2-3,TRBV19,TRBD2,CASTSSGSGTDTQYF,TGTGCCAGTACTTCTAGCGGGAGTGGCACAGATACGCAGTATTTT
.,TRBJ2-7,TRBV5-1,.,CASSLHSTGRSLYEQYF,TGCGCCAGCAGCTTGCACAGCACAGGCCGCTCTTTATACGAGCAGTACTTC
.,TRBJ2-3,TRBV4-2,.,CASSQERRGLTDTQYF,TGTGCCAGCAGCCAAGAGAGGCGGGGGCTCACAGATACGCAGTATTTT
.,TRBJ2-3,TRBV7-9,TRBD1,CASRDRPTDTQYF,TGTGCCAGCAGGGACAGGCCCACAGATACGCAGTATTTT
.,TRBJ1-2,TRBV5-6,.,CASSYPQSGNYGYTF,TGTGCCAGCAGCTACCCCCAATCGGGTAACTATGGCTACACCTTC
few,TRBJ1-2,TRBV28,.,CASSRGPAGYGYTF,TGTGCCAGCAGCCGGGGACCTGCGGGGTATGGCTACACCTTC
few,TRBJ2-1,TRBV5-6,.,CASSRMESGAIYNEQFF,TGTGCCAGCAGTCGGATGGAGAGCGGAGCGATCTACAATGAGCAGTTCTTC
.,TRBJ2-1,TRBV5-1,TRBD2,CASGGGRAGRNEQFF,TGCGCCAGCGGGGGCGGGAGGGCCGGGAGGAATGAGCAGTTCTTC
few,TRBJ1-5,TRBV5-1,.,CASSLGSQDQPQHF,TGCGCCAGCAGCTTGGGCAGCCAGGATCAGCCCCAGCATTTT
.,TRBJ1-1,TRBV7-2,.,CASSLERGRGTEAFF,TGTGCCAGCAGCTTAGAAAGGGGTAGAGGAACTGAAGCTTTCTTT
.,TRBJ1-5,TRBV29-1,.,CSISDSYEGPQHF,TGCAGCATCTCGGACAGCTACGAAGGGCCCCAGCATTTT
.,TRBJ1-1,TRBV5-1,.,CASSLRTQEMNTEAFF,TGCGCCAGCAGCTTGAGGACACAAGAAATGAACACTGAAGCTTTCTTT